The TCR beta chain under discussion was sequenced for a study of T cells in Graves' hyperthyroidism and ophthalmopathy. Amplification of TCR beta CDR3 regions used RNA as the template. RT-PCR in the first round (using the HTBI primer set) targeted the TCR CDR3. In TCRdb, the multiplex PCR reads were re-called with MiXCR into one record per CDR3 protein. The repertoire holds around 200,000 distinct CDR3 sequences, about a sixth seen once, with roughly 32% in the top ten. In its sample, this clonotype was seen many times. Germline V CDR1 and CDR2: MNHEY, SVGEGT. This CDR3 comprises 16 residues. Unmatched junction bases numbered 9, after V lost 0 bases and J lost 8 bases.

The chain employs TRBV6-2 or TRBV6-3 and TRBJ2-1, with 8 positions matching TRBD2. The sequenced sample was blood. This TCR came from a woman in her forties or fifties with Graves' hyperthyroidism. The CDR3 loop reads CASSYSIGGVRDEQFF. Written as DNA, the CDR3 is TGTGCCAGCAGTTACTCGATCGGGGGGGTTAGGGATGAGCAGTTCTTC.